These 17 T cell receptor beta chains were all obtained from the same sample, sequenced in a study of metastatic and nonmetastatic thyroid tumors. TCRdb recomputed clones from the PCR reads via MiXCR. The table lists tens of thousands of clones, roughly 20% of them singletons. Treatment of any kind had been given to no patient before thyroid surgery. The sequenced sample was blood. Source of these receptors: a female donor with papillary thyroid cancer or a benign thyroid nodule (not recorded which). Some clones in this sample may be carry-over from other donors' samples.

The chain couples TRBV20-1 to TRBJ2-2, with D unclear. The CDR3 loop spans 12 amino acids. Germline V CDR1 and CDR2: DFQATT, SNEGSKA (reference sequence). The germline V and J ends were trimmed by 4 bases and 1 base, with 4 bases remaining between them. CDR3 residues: CSANQNTGELFF. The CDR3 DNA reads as TGCAGTGCTAATCAGAACACCGGGGAGCTGTTTTTT.

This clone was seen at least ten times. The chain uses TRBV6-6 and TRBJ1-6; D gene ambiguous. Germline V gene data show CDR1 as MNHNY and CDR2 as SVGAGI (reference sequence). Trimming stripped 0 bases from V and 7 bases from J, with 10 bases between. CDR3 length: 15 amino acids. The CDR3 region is CASSYSGRPNSPLHF. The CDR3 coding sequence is TGTGCCAGCAGTTACTCGGGGAGGCCCAATTCACCCCTCCACTTT.

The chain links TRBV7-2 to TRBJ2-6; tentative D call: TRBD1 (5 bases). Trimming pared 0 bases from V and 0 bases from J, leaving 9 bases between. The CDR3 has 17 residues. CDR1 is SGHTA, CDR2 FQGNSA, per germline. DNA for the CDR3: TGTGCCAGCAGCTTAGCAGGGGCAAGCTCTGGGGCCAACGTCCTGACTTTC. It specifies CASSLAGASSGANVLTF.

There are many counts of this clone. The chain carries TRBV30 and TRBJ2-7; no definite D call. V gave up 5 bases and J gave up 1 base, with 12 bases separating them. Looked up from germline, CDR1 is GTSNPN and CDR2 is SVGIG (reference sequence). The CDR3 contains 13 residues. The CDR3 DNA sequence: TGTGCCTGGGACGCAGTTAGATCCTACGAGCAGTACTTC. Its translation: CAWDAVRSYEQYF.

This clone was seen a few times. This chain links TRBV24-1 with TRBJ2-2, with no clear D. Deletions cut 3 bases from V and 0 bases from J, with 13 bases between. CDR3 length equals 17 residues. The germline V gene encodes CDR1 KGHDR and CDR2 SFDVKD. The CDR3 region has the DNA TGTGCCACCAGTGATATCCAGTGGAACGCGAACACCGGGGAGCTGTTTTTT. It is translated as CATSDIQWNANTGELFF.

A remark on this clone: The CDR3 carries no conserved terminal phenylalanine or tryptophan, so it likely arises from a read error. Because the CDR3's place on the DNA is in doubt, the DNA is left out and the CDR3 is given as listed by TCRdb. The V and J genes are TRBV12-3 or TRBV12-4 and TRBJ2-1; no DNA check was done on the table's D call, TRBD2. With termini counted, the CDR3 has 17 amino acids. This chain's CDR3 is CASGGSSYRSSYNEQDL.

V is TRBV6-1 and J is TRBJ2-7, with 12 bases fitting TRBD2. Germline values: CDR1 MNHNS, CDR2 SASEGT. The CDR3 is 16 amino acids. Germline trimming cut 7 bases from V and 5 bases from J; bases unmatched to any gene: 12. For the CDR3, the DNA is TGTGCCAGCACCCACAGACTAGCGGGGGTTCCCGACGAGCAGTACTTC. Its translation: CASTHRLAGVPDEQYF.

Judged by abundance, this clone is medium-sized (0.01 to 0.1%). The CDR3 region has the DNA TGTGCCAGCAGTTTAATCGGCGCAGGGGCGGCTGGCTACACCTTC. Residues: CASSLIGAGAAGYTF. The V and J genes are TRBV12-3 or TRBV12-4 and TRBJ1-2, with D tentatively TRBD1 (6 bases). This CDR3 contains 15 residues. V lost 2 bases and J 7 bases, leaving 17 bases between the germline ends.

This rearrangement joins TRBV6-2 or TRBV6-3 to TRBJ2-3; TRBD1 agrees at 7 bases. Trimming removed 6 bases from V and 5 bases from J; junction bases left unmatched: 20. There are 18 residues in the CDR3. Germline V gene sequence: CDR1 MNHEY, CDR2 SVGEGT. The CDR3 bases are TGTGCCAGCAGGCCCCTAAGTTGGTACAGGGGTTTTATAGATACGCAGTATTTT. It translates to CASRPLSWYRGFIDTQYF.

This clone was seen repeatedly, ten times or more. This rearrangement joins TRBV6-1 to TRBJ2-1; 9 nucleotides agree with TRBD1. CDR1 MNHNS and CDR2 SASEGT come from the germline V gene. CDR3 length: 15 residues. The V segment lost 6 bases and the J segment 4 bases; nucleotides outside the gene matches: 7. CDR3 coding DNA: TGTGCCAGCAGACCCACAGGGGGCGCGTACAATGAGCAGTTCTTC. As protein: CASRPTGGAYNEQFF.

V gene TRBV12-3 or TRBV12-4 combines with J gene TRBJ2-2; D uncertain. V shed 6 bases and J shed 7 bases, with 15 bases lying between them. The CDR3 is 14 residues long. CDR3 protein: CASSVVSADGELFF. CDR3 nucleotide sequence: TGTGCCAGCAGCGTAGTTTCGGCGGACGGGGAGCTGTTTTTT.

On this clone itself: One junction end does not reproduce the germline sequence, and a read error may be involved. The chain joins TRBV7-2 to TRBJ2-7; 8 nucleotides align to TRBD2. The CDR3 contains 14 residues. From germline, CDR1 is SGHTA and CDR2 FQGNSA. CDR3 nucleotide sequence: TGTGCCAGCAGCAAGGTCGGGGGGGCCTACGATCAGTACTTC. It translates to CASSKVGGAYDQYF.

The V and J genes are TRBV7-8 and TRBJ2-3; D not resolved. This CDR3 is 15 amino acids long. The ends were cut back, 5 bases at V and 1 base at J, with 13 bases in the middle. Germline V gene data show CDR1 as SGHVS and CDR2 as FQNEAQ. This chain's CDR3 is CASSRKWARTDTQYF. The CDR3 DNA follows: TGTGCCAGCAGCCGGAAGTGGGCGCGCACAGATACGCAGTATTTT.

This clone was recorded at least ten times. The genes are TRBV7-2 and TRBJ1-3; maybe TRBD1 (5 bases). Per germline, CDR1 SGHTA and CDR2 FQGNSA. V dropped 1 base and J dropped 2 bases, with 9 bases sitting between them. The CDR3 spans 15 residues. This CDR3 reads CASSLVGATGNTIYF. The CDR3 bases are TGTGCCAGCAGCTTAGTCGGGGCCACTGGAAACACCATATATTTT.

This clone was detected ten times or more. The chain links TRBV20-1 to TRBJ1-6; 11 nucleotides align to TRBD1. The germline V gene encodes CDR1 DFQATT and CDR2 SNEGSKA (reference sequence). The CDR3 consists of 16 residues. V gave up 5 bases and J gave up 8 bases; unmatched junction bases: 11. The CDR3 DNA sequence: TGCAGTGCTCCCACATTGGACAGGGGGCTTGATTCACCCCTCCACTTT. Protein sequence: CSAPTLDRGLDSPLHF.

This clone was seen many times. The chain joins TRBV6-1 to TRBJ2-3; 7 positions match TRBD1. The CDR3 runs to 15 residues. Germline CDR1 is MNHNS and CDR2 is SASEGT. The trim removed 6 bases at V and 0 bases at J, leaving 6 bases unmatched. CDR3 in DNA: TGTGCCAGCAGCCCCGGGACAGTAAGCACAGATACGCAGTATTTT. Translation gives CASSPGTVSTDTQYF.

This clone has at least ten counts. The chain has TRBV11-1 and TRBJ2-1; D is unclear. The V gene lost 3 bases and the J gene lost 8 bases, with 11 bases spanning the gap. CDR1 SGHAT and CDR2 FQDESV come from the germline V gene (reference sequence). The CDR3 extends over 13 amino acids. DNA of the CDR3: TGTGCCAGCAGCTTCAGAGCGATAGATGAGCAGTTCTTC. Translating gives CASSFRAIDEQFF.